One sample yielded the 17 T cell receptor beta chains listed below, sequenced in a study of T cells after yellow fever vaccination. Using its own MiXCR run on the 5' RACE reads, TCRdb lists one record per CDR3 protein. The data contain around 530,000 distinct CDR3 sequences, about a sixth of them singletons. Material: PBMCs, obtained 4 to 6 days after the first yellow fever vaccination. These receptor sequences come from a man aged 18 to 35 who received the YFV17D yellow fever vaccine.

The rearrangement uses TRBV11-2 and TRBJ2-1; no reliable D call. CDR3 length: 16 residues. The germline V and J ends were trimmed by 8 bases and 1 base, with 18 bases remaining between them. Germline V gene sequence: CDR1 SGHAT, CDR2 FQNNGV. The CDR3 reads CASGTTVRRSYNEQFF. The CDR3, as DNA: TGTGCCAGCGGAACTACAGTGAGGCGATCCTACAATGAGCAGTTCTTC.

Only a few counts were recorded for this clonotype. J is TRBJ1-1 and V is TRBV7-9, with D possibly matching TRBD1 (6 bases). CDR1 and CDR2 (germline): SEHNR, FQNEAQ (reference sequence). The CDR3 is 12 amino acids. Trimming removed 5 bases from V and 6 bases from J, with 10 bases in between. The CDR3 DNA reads TGTGCCAGCAGCAACAGGGTCCCTGAAGCTTTCTTT. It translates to CASSNRVPEAFF.

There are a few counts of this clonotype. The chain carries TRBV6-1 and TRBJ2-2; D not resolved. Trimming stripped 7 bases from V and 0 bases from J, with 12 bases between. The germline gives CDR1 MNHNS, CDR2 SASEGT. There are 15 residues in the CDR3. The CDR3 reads CASTSEVANTGELFF. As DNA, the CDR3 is TGTGCCAGCACCTCTGAGGTGGCGAACACCGGGGAGCTGTTTTTT.

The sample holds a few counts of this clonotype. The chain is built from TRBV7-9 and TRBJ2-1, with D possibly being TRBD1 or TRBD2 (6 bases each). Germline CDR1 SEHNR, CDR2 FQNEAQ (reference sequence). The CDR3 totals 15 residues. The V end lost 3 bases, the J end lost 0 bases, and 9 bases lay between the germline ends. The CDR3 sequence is CASSFRGPSYNEQFF. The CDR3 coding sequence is TGTGCCAGCAGCTTCCGGGGGCCCTCCTACAATGAGCAGTTCTTC.

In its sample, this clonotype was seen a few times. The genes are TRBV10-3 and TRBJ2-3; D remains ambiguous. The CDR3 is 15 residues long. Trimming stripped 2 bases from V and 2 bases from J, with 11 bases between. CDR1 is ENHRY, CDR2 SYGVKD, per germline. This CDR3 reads CAISERRADTDTQYF. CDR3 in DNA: TGTGCCATCAGTGAGAGACGCGCCGACACAGATACGCAGTATTTT.

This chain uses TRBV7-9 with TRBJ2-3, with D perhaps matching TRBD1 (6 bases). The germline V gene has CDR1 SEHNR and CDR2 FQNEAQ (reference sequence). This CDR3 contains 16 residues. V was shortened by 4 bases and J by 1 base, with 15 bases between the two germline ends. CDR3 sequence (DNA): TGTGCCAGCAGCTCGGGACACGGTGCGGGCACAGATACGCAGTATTTT. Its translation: CASSSGHGAGTDTQYF.

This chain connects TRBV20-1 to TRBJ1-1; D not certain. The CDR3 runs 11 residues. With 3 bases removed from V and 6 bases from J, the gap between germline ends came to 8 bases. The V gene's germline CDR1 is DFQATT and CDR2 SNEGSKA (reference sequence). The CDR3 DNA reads TGCAGTGCTAGGGGGAGGGCTGAAGCTTTCTTT. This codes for CSARGRAEAFF.

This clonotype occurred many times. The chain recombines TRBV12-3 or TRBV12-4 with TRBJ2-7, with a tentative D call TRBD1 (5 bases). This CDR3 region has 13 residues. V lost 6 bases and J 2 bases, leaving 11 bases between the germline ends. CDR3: CASSRTGPYEQYF. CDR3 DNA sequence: TGTGCCAGCAGCCGAACAGGCCCCTACGAGCAGTACTTC.

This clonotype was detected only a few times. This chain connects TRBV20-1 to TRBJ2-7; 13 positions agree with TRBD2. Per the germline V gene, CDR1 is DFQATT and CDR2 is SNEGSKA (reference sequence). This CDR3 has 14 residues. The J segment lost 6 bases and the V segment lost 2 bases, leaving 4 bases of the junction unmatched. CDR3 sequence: CSARMGLAGTEQYF. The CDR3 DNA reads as TGCAGTGCTAGAATGGGACTAGCGGGGACCGAGCAGTACTTC.

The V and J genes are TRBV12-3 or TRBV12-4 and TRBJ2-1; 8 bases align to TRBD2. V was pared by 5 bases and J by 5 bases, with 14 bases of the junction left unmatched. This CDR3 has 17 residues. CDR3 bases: TGTGCCAGCAGTATCTGGTACGGGGGGGCCAAGGACAATGAGCAGTTCTTC. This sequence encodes CASSIWYGGAKDNEQFF.

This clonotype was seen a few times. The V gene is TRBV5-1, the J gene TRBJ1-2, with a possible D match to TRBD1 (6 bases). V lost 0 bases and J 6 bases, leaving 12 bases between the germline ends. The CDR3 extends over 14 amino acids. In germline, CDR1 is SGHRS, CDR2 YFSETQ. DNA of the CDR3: TGCGCCAGCAGCTTGGGGGGACACTCTGATGGCTACACCTTC. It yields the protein CASSLGGHSDGYTF.

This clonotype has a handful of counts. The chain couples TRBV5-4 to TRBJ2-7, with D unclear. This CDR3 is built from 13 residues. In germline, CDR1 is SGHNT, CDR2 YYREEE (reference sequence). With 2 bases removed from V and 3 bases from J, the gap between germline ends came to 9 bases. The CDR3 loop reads CASSFGQDYEQYF. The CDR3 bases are TGTGCCAGCAGCTTCGGGCAGGACTACGAGCAGTACTTC. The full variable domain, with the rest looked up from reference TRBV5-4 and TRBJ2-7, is ETGVTQSPTHLIKTRGQQVTLRCSSQSGHNTVSWYQQALGQGPQFIFQYYREEENGRGNFPPRFSGLQFPNYSSELNVNALELDDSALYLCASSFGQDYEQYFGPGTRLTVT.

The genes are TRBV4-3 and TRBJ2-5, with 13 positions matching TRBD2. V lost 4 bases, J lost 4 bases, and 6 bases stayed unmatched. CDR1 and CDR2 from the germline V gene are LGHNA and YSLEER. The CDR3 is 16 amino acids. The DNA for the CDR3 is TGCGCCAGCAGCCCTGGACTAGCGGGGGCCCCAGAGACCCAGTACTTC. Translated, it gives CASSPGLAGAPETQYF.

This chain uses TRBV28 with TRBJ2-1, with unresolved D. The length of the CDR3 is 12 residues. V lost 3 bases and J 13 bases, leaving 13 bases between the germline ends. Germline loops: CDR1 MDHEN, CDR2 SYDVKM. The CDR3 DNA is TGTGCCAGCAGTTTGATAAGGGTTAGCCAGTTCTTC. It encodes CASSLIRVSQFF. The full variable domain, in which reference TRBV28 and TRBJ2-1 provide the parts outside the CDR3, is DVKVTQSSRYLVKRTGEKVFLECVQDMDHENMFWYRQDPGLGLRLIYFSYDVKMKEKGDIPEGYSVSREKKERFSLILESASTNQTSMYLCASSLIRVSQFFGPGTRLTVL.

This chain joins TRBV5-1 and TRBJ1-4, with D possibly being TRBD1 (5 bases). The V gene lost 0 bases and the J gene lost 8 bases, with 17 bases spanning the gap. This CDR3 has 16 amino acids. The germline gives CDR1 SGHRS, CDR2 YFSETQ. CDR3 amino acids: CASSLDNHGAGEKLFF. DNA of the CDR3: TGCGCCAGCAGCTTGGACAACCATGGGGCAGGGGAAAAACTGTTTTTT.

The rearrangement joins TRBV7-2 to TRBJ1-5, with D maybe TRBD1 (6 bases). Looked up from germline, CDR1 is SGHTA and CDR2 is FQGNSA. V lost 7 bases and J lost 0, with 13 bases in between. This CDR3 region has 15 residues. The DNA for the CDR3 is TGTGCCAGCAACGCAGGGGAATATAGCAATCAGCCCCAGCATTTT. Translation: CASNAGEYSNQPQHF.

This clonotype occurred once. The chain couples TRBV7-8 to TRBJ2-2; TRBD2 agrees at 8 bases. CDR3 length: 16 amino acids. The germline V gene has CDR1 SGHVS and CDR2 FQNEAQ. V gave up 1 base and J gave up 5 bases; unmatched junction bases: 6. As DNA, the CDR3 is TGTGCCAGCAGCTTAGACGGGGGGGGCCGTACCGGGGAGCTGTTTTTT. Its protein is CASSLDGGGRTGELFF.